This record concerns one TCR beta chain sequence. The specificity of this receptor is unknown. No base-level quality is on record; no much larger clone is a single base apart. Whole blood was collected in K2EDTA tubes by collaborating institutions according to the institutions' own protocols. For TCRbeta analysis, collaborators shipped samples as frozen whole blood, isolated PBMCs, or DNA extracted from either of those sample types. TCRbeta CDR3 regions were amplified from genomic DNA using the immunoSEQ Assay, a bias-controlled multiplex PCR. As for the original processing: The number of nucleated cells in each sample was estimated by amplification of reference gene primers within the assay. To quantify the absolute abundance of each unique TCRbeta CDR3 rearrangement, sequence reads were collapsed and filtered. Productive Simpson clonality was computed per sample as the square root of Simpson's diversity index over productive rearrangements. TCRdb limited this immuneACCESS table to in-frame rearrangements with V and J called. A share of clones is missing; checked studies link under half to unresolved V genes, and the rest is unexplained. V and J calls and clone size are as listed in that table; D and trimming were resolved from the DNA. The sample includes 210,000 or so clones, with 65% to 85% observed a single time. The ten largest account for under 11% of the sample.

V lost 6 bases and J lost 8 bases; the stretch between them is 16 bases long. The CDR1 and CDR2 encoded by the germline V gene (reference sequence) are WNHNN and SYGVQD. There are 14 amino acids in the CDR3, from cysteine to phenylalanine inclusive. Only the CDR3 DNA stays, 42 bases, in frame from base 1. These data belong to a study of blood T cell repertoires in COVID-19 (dated by TCRdb to 2018 to 2020). As for the study more broadly: Samples from collaborators originated in the United States, Italy and Spain and spanned both the acute and convalescent phases of COVID-19. The material from the prospective study consisted of cDNA or gDNA derived from T cells, B-cell-depleted T cells, or PBMCs. Deeply sampled blood TCRbeta repertoires from subjects exposed to, actively infected with, or recovered from COVID-19 were included in the dataset. A freely available public database, intended as a resource for researchers studying the immune response to SARS-CoV-2, is where the repertoires were released. The samples were drawn from two sources: the first 160 participants of the ongoing ImmuneRACE study, and 1,200 or so subjects contributed by 6 global collaborators. A de-identified subject ID, COVID-19 status, age in years and sex were almost always included in the sample metadata. Where HLA class I and class II types were available, the types were taken from metadata supplied by the sample provider, not from assay-based typing.

Overall study results and their limits: Clinical and demographic metadata were provided uncurated, with the amount varying by source and participant.

The TCR originated in an elderly woman with acute or convalescent COVID-19. This receptor chain uses TRBV10-1 and TRBJ1-4, with a weak D call of TRBD1 (5 bases match). The sample consisted of peripheral blood. CDR3 reads: CASSPEGEEEKLFF. The bases read TGCGCCAGCAGCCCCGAAGGGGAGGAAGAAAAACTGTTTTTT.